The 8 T cell receptor beta chains reported below all come from one sample, sequenced in a study of beta chain features in type 1 diabetes. Study-wide findings and caveats: All four CD4+ subsets of Type 1 diabetes patients contained TCRB CDR3s that were moderately but significantly shorter.

What these receptors recognize is not known. cDNA synthesis used the whole RNA isolate, giving expressed TCRB sequences. Using immunoSEQ multiplex PCR, the repertoire was profiled, and TCRdb retains in-frame clones only, with some absent. The sample yields roughly 330,000 clones, roughly 13% seen once. Specimen: naive CD4+ T cells from blood. These receptors were collected from a woman under 30 with type 1 diabetes.

The chain is built from TRBV28 and TRBJ1-1; TRBD1 is a possible D gene (5 bases). Germline V gene lookup returns CDR1 MDHEN and CDR2 SYDVKM. This CDR3 is 11 amino acids long. V shed 3 bases and J shed 6 bases, with 5 bases lying between them. CDR3 sequence: CASSLTAEAFF. The CDR3 DNA sequence: TGTGCCAGCAGTTTGACAGCTGAAGCTTTCTTT.

The genes are TRBV5-4 and TRBJ2-3, with D possibly being TRBD1 (6 bases). The CDR3 totals 17 residues. V was shortened by 4 bases and J by 2 bases, with 20 bases between the two germline ends. CDR1 and CDR2 from the germline V gene are SGHNT and YYREEE (reference sequence). CDR3 region: CASSLDRFQLSTDTQYF. DNA of the CDR3: TGTGCCAGCAGCCTAGACAGGTTTCAATTATCCACAGATACGCAGTATTTT.

There are a few counts of this clone. V gene TRBV5-4 combines with J gene TRBJ2-7; no reliable D call. The CDR3 runs 15 residues. CDR1 is SGHNT and CDR2 is YYREEE in the germline V gene (reference sequence). V was cut by 2 bases and J by 0 bases, with 12 bases left in between. CDR3 residues: CASSLGDPSSYEQYF. Written as DNA, the CDR3 is TGTGCCAGCAGCTTAGGAGACCCGAGCTCCTACGAGCAGTACTTC.

This clone was seen more than once but under ten times. The V and J genes are TRBV5-4 and TRBJ2-1, with 14 bases matching TRBD2. Germline V lookup: CDR1 SGHNT, CDR2 YYREEE (reference sequence). This CDR3 is 17 amino acids long. V was pared by 4 bases and J by 1 base, with 4 bases of the junction left unmatched. The CDR3 coding sequence is TGTGCCAGCAGCACGGGACTAGCGGGAGCGTCCTACAATGAGCAGTTCTTC. Its protein product is CASSTGLAGASYNEQFF.

The chain couples TRBV7-6 to TRBJ2-1, with D maybe TRBD2 (6 bases). Germline CDR1 reads SGHVS; CDR2 reads FNYEAQ. V was shortened by 0 bases and J by 3 bases, with 6 bases between the two germline ends. The CDR3 is made up of 14 amino acids. The CDR3 here is CASSLAGGYNEQFF. DNA of the CDR3: TGTGCCAGCAGCTTAGCGGGAGGCTACAATGAGCAGTTCTTC.

This chain joins TRBV19 and TRBJ1-1, with 12 bases that match TRBD1. J gave up 5 bases and V 5 bases, and 6 bases lay outside the gene matches. The CDR3 runs 15 residues. Germline V gene lookup returns CDR1 LNHDA and CDR2 SQIVND (reference sequence). The CDR3 bases are TGTGCCAGTAGTTCGGGACAGGGGGCTGGGACTGAAGCTTTCTTT. Encoded protein: CASSSGQGAGTEAFF.

The chain joins TRBV5-1 to TRBJ2-1; D is perhaps TRBD2 (5 bases). The germline gives CDR1 SGHRS, CDR2 YFSETQ. V shed 1 base and J shed 8 bases, with 19 bases lying between them. This CDR3 is 16 amino acids long. The CDR3 sequence: CASSLPPDSVRDEQFF. CDR3 nucleotides: TGCGCCAGCAGCTTGCCGCCGGACTCCGTTAGGGATGAGCAGTTCTTC. Combining the CDR3 with reference TRBV5-1 and TRBJ2-1 gives the whole variable domain KAGVTQTPRYLIKTRGQQVTLSCSPISGHRSVSWYQQTPGQGLQFLFEYFSETQRNKGNFPGRFSGRQFSNSRSEMNVSTLELGDSALYLCASSLPPDSVRDEQFFGPGTRLTVL.

This clone was found once. The rearrangement uses TRBV28 and TRBJ2-7; D is possibly TRBD1 (6 bases). The CDR3 spans 12 residues. In germline, CDR1 is MDHEN, CDR2 SYDVKM. V was clipped by 3 bases and J by 3 bases, with 6 bases between them. DNA for the CDR3: TGTGCCAGCAGTTTGGGACACTACGAGCAGTACTTC. It codes for CASSLGHYEQYF.